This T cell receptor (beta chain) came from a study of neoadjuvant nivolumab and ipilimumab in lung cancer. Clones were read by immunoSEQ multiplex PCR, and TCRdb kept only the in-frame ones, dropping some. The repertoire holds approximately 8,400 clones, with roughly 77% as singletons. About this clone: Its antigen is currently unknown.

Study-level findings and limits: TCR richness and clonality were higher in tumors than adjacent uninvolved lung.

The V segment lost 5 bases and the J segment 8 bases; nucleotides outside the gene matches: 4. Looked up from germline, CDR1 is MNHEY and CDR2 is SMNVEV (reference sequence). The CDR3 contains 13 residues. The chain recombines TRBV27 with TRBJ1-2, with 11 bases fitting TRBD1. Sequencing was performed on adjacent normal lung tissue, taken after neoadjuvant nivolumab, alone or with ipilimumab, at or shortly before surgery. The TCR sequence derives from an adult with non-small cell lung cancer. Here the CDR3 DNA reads TGTGCCAGCAGTCAGGGACAGGGGGGAGGCTACACCTTC. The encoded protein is CASSQGQGGGYTF.